This T cell receptor beta chain was recorded in a study of regulatory T cells in long-lasting Graves disease (dated by TCRdb to the early 2020s). For context, the study as a whole: Patients with newly diagnosed Graves' disease had been on antithyroid drugs for under 3 months. TCR sequencing covered 13 persistent and roughly 20 newly diagnosed Graves' disease patients, around 33 samples in total. Patients with persistent Graves' disease were compared with patients with newly diagnosed Graves' disease using TCR sequencing and RNA sequencing of peripheral blood. The study took place in China and was registered as a clinical trial. The paper's findings and limits, for the study overall: Persistent patients shared more public clonotypes among themselves (around 2,800) than newly diagnosed patients did (more than 850). Sequencing and analysis were limited to the TCR beta chain. Lower TCR Shannon entropy and fewer highly expanded clones were observed in persistent Graves' disease patients than in newly diagnosed patients, which suggested clonal expansion. TRBV28, TRBJ1-2 and TRBJ2-5 were preferentially used in persistent disease, while TRBV20-1 and TRBJ2-1 were favored in newly diagnosed disease. Only peripheral blood was studied, because thyroid tissue, the primary lesion, was inaccessible. As a limitation, the authors acknowledged that the small sample size may reduce accuracy.

The germline V gene gives CDR1 as SGHTA and CDR2 as FQGNSA. From cysteine to phenylalanine, the CDR3 is 15 amino acids long. The read is trimmed to its CDR3 DNA, 45 bases read in frame from base 1. V ends up 9 bases short and J 5 bases short, with an unmatched junction base count of 11. The meaning of the sample's time point label: newly diagnosed GD, antithyroid drugs for less than 3 months. For both TCR sequencing and RNA sequencing, RNA was extracted from PBMCs using TRIzol. Graves' disease was diagnosed according to American Thyroid Association guidelines. Patients for the study were recruited at an endocrinology department in Xi'an, China. From each patient, approximately 9.9 milliliters of peripheral blood was collected into an EDTA anticoagulant tube. PBMCs were isolated by Ficoll Paque Plus density gradient separation without further T cell sorting. An Agilent 2100 Bioanalyzer and agarose gel were used to check RNA quality, and a NanoDrop 2000 was used to measure RNA concentration.

This clonotype came up a few times. The clone's antigen remains unknown. The sample holds no much larger clone one base away, and base qualities are not on file. Library preparation used multiplex PCR. The instrument was an Illumina HiSeq 4000. To build TCR beta libraries, CDR3 regions were amplified by Arm-PCR using iRepertoire HTBI primers. Before sequencing, the PCR products underwent gel purification. The authors processed their data as follows. Across samples, 55 to 80 TRBV and roughly 13 TRBJ segments were identified and used for gene usage analysis of CDR3 amino acid clonotypes. COPE and FqMerger were used to merge filtered high-quality paired reads into contigs. BLAST was used to align contigs to the IMGT TRBV, TRBD and TRBJ reference genes, and CDR3 was defined following IMGT. Clonotypes above 0.1% frequency were classified as highly expanded clones. Shannon entropy served as the measure of repertoire diversity, while the Gini coefficient captured V-J evenness. Clonotypes shared by more than one individual were considered public. The raw public data were reprocessed by TCRdb itself: fastp quality trimming at Q25, MiXCR clonotype calling, in-frame beta chains only. Each entry merges the rows of one CDR3 protein and shows their most common DNA and genes. TCRdb, not the authors, supplied the V and J calls. The sample has about 360,000 distinct CDR3 sequences on record, 15% to 20% of them singletons. Jointly, the top ten make up 20% of the sample.

The data were also submitted as part of a second study, on T cells in Graves' hyperthyroidism and ophthalmopathy. The second study's authors report: Stable Graves' hyperthyroidism was defined as the absence of progression to ophthalmopathy over 18 months of follow-up. Hyperthyroidism patients were newly diagnosed, with disease duration under 2 months, and aged 18 to 65 years. Any patient with an uncontrolled infection, another autoimmune disease, pregnancy or lactation was excluded. Clinical symptoms, serum thyroxine and TRAb, thyroid ultrasound, and orbital computed tomography formed the basis for the diagnoses. For the first round of RT-PCR on the TCR CDR3, the HTBI primer set was used together with the Qiagen OneStep RT-PCR kit. Blood samples also contained most of the expanded thyroid clonotypes (frequency above 0.001), which suggests that blood repertoires may reflect thyroid immune responses. In cross-validation, a model built on a 13 V-J signature told ophthalmopathy apart from stable hyperthyroidism with 85% to 90% sensitivity and about 81% specificity, and in testing the same model reached 80%/75%. In validation, the model predicted progression to ophthalmopathy a median of 6.5 months before onset, with approximately 70% sensitivity and about 72% specificity. TCR V-J signatures able to tell the groups apart were searched for in a discovery cohort of 90 to 100 patients, of whom more than 40 had Graves' ophthalmopathy and roughly 58 had stable Graves' hyperthyroidism. An independent validation cohort of around 20 hyperthyroidism patients and more than 15 patients who later progressed to ophthalmopathy tested prospective prediction of ophthalmopathy. The 75 to 100 discovery patients were randomly divided into training and test sets at a 7:3 ratio. In about 6 Graves' hyperthyroidism patients, the study also compared T-cell repertoires from thyroid tissue with T-cell repertoires from blood. After sampling, hyperthyroidism patients received methimazole starting at 30 mg daily, and ophthalmopathy patients received high-dose intravenous methylprednisolone. Libraries were constructed in a second round of multiplex PCR, after which size selection and purification were carried out. The libraries were sequenced on an Illumina HiSeq2000 using paired-end 100 bp reads. Raw data were processed with SOAPnuke, discarding reads with adapters, uncalled bases, mean Phred below 15, or no exact constant-primer or identifier match. High-quality paired reads were merged using COPE v1.2.5, and each unique nucleotide sequence was defined as a clonotype. Clonotypes were aligned to IMGT TRBV, TRBD and TRBJ reference segments using MiTCR v1.1. Analysis was restricted to V-J combinations with a frequency above 0.0001, which covered about 99% of repertoires. A TCS score was defined as the ratio of F50 (clonal expansion) to E x V (chaos), with BLOSUM62-based TCRdist applied between CDR3 peptides within each V-J. Welch's t-statistics and random forest reduced some 510 V-J features to 10 to 15, which were used in a naive Bayes classifier (R e1071). Sample size was not statistically predetermined, and blinding of investigators to group allocation was not performed. The paper describes TCR Vbeta CDR3 sequencing of around 130 peripheral blood samples, made up of 43 ophthalmopathy patients, around 78 hyperthyroidism patients and roughly 17 progressor patients.

The sequencing used peripheral blood mononuclear cells (PBMCs), collected at new diagnosis, from a patient treated with antithyroid drugs. The rearranged segments are TRBV7-2 and TRBJ2-2; the junction holds 8 bases that match TRBD2. This TCR came from a woman aged 18-29 years with Graves disease. Donor details come from another sample of the same person, matched by shared clones. The CDR3 is CASLSGGAGTGELFF. The nucleotides are TGTGCCAGTCTTTCGGGGGGGGCTGGGACCGGGGAGCTGTTTTTT.